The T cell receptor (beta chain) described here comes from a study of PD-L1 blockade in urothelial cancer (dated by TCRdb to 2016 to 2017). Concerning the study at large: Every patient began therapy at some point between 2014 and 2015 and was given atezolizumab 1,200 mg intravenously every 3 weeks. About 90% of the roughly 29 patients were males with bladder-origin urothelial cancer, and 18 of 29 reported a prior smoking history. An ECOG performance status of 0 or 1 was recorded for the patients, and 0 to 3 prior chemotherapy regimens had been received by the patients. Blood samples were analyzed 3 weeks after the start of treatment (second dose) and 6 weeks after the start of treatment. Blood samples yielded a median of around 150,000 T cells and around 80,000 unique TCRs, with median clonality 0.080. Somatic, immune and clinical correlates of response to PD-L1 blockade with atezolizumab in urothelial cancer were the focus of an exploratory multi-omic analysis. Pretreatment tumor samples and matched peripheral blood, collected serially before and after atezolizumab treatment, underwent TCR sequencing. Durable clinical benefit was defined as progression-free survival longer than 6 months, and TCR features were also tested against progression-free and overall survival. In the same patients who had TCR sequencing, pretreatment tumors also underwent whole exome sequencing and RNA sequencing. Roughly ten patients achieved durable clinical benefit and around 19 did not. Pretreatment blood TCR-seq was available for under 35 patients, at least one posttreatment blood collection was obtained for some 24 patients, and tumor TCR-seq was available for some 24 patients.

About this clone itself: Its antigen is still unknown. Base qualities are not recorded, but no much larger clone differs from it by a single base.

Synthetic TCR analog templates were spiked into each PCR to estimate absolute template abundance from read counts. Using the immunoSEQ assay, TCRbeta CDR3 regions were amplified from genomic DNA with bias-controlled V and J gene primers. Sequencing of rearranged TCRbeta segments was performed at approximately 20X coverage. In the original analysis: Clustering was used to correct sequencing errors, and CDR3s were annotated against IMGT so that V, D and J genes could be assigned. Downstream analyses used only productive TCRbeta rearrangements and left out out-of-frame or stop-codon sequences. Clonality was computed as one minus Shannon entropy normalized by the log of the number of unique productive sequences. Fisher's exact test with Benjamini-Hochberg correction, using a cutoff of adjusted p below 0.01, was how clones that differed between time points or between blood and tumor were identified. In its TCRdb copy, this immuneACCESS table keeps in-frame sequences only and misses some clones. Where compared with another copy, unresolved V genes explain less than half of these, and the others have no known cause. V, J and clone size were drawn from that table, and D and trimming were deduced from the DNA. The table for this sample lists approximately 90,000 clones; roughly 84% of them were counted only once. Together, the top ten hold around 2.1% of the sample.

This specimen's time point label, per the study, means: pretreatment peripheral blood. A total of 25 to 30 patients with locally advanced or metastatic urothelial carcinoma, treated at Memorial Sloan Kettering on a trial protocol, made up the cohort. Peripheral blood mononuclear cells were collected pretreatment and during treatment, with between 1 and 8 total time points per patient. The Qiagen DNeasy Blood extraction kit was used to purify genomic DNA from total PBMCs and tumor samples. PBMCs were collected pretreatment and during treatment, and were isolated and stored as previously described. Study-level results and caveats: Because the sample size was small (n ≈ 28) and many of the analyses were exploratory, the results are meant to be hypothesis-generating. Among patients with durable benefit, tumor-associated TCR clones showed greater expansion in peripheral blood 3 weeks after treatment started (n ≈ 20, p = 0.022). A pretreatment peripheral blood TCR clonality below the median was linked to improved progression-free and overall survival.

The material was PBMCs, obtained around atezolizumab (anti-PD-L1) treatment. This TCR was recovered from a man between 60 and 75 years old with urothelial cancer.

Read as DNA, the sequence is TGTGCCAGCAGCTCTACAGGGGGCTCACCCCCTTTCTACGAGCAGTACTTC. Its coded protein is CASSSTGGSPPFYEQYF. The rearranged chain carries TRBV7-3 and TRBJ2-7, with 9 bases matching TRBD1. The germline V gene encodes CDR1 SGHTA and CDR2 FQGTGA. V loses 4 bases at its end and J loses 3 bases; junction bases beyond the gene matches: 13. Including the terminal cysteine and phenylalanine, the CDR3 comprises 17 residues. The entry retains the CDR3 DNA only, 51 bases that are in frame from base 1.